Below, 3 T cell receptor delta chains from the same sample are listed, as sequenced in a study of γδ T cells in repeated Plasmodium falciparum infection. TCRdb processed the multiplex PCR reads again with the CATT caller. The sample lists tens of thousands of delta-chain clones; over 0.75% were seen once. Bulk repertoires came from Vgamma9/Vdelta2+ or Vdelta2-negative gammadelta T cells flow-sorted from PBMC. Material: gamma-delta T cells from blood. The receptors derive from a pool of human donors (malaria-infected and uninfected, not separated).

A note on this clone: This DNA's translation differs at residue 3 from TCRdb's protein, which comes from a much larger clone; a read error is likely, and the protein shown is translated from the DNA. The chain couples TRDV2 to TRDJ1; 12 bases are shared with TRDD3. The J gene, missing from TCRdb, was assigned here through DNA to germline matching. This CDR3 contains 19 residues. Germline V gene data show CDR1 as GEAIGNYY and CDR2 as EKD. For the CDR3, the DNA is TGTGCCAGTGACACCGAGTACTGGGGGATACACTTGGGCACCGATAAACTCATCTTT. This sequence encodes CASDTEYWGIHLGTDKLIF.

This clone was seen more than once but under ten times. This likely stems from a read error, as it lies one base from a far larger clone. Other nucleotide sequences in the sample specify the same CDR3. There is no J gene call, but TRDV2 is given as the V gene; TRDD3 is the table's D call and was not checked against the DNA. Germline V gene lookup returns CDR1 GEAIGNYY and CDR2 EKD. The CDR3 sequence is 20 residues long. CDR3 amino acids: CACDTGGAGGRGGNTDKLIF. DNA for the CDR3: TGTGCCTGTGACACCGGAGGTGCTGGGGGAAGGGGAGGCAACACCGATAAGCTCATCTTT.

In the case of this clone: The protein recorded in TCRdb matches a much larger clone and deviates from this DNA's translation at residue 7, suggesting a read error; the protein here is obtained by translating the DNA. The CDR3, as DNA: TGTGCCTGTGACACGGTCTCCGCCAGTGGGGCCCCGGACCCCGATAAACTCATCTTT. Its translation is CACDTVSASGAPDPDKLIF. The V and J genes are TRDV2 and TRDJ1; possible D gene TRDD3, 5 bases. The J gene, missing from TCRdb, was assigned here through DNA to germline matching. From germline, CDR1 is GEAIGNYY and CDR2 EKD. CDR3 size: 19 residues. Trimming left V 1 base short and J 3 bases short, with 26 bases between.